The 6 T cell receptor beta chains below all came from one sample that was sequenced in a study of CD8+CD57+ T cells in acquired aplastic anemia. The study profiled TCR beta VDJ and CDR3 using genomic DNA as template. TCRdb processed the reads anew with MiXCR; each CDR3 protein has one entry. Of 150,000 to 200,000 distinct CDR3 sequences in the sample, 45% to 55% were seen once. Selection for sequencing was limited to patients who had shown CD8+CD57+ cell expansion by flow cytometry. The sequenced sample was sorted CD4+, CD8+, or CD8+CD57+ T cells (not recorded which) from PBMCs. The receptors stem from a human donor with aplastic anemia.

This sequence joins TRBV20-1 and TRBJ2-7; 11 bases are a match to TRBD2. CDR1 and CDR2 (germline): DFQATT, SNEGSKA (reference sequence). Trimming removed 5 bases from V and 1 base from J; junction bases left unmatched: 4. This CDR3 region has 14 residues. The CDR3 coding sequence is TGCAGTGCTGTTGGGACTAGCGGATCCTACGAGCAGTACTTC. Translated, it gives CSAVGTSGSYEQYF.

V usage is TRBV20-1 and J usage is TRBJ1-4, with 10 bases matching TRBD1. Germline values: CDR1 DFQATT, CDR2 SNEGSKA (reference sequence). CDR3 length equals 15 residues. The V and J ends lost 3 bases and 8 bases, in that order; junction bases with no gene match: 9. Here the CDR3 DNA reads TGCAGTGCTAGCGACAGGGGGCGCTTGAGGGAAAAACTGTTTTTT. Protein sequence: CSASDRGRLREKLFF.

V usage is TRBV20-1 and J usage is TRBJ2-2; D might be TRBD1 or TRBD2, each matching 5 bases. This CDR3 spans 13 amino acids. In germline, CDR1 is DFQATT, CDR2 SNEGSKA (reference sequence). The V end lost 3 bases, the J end lost 2 bases, and 7 bases lay between the germline ends. Here the CDR3 reads CSASGTNTGELFF. Here the CDR3 DNA reads TGCAGTGCTAGCGGGACCAACACCGGGGAGCTGTTTTTT.

For this clonotype: The DNA is left out, because the CDR3 cannot be placed on it with certainty; the CDR3 is given as TCRdb lists it. CDR3 residues: CSTSGQGQEWDQPQHF. The chain employs TRBV20-1 and TRBJ1-5; the D call in the table, TRBD1, was not verified against the DNA. CDR1 is DFQATT, CDR2 SNEGSKA, per germline (reference sequence). Termini included, the CDR3 measures 16 amino acids.

CDR3 nucleotides: TGTGCCACCAGTGACCGATTGACAGGGGACGGCTACACCTTC. Its protein is CATSDRLTGDGYTF. The chain carries TRBV24-1 and TRBJ1-2; 8 bases map to TRBD1. Germline lookup yields CDR1 KGHDR and CDR2 SFDVKD. J gave up 8 bases and V 4 bases, and 8 bases lay outside the gene matches. The CDR3 loop spans 14 amino acids.

J is TRBJ2-7 and V is TRBV15; tentatively, D is TRBD1 or TRBD2 (5 bases each). There are 12 residues in the CDR3. Germline CDR1 reads LNHNV; CDR2 reads YYDKDF (reference sequence). V lost 8 bases to trimming and J lost 1 base, with 9 bases between them. CDR3 sequence (DNA): TGTGCCACCGGGGACCGTTCCTACGAGCAGTACTTC. This sequence encodes CATGDRSYEQYF.